The clone carrying this T cell receptor beta chain was detected only once. The V gene's germline CDR1 is SNHLY and CDR2 FYNNEI. With V trimmed by 7 bases and J by 5 bases, 6 bases remained unmatched. The CDR3 runs to 15 residues. In the original analysis: Researchers report that nucleated cell counts were estimated from reference gene primer amplification. Data came from immunoSEQ multiplex PCR; TCRdb stores just in-frame clones and leaves some out. V and J calls plus clone size are reproduced from that table; the DNA served to infer D and trimming. The sample has 15,000 or so clones; about 90% are singletons. This record comes from a study of blood T cell repertoires in COVID-19. Study background: Acute and convalescent COVID-19 samples came from the United States, Italy and Spain. In each case, the material was cDNA or gDNA derived from T cells, B-cell-depleted T cells, or PBMCs.

This TCR came from a human donor in a cohort sampled during active COVID-19. The V gene is TRBV2, the J gene TRBJ2-1; 12 nucleotides agree with TRBD2. Sequenced: peripheral blood. The CDR3 loop is CASTRTSGANNEQFF. DNA for the CDR3: TGTGCCAGCACCCGGACTAGCGGGGCCAACAATGAGCAGTTCTTC.